This T cell receptor (beta chain) was identified in a study of CD8+ T cells in alopecia areata. Study at large: Treated patients swallowed 5 to 10 mg of oral tofacitinib twice daily. The duration of tofacitinib was 6 to 18 months, with 6 months off drug afterward.

Study findings and constraints: In scalp samples, resident alphabeta T cells of normal skin are also sequenced.

Concerning this clone itself: Its target is unknown.

Alopecia areata patients provided lesional scalp punch biopsies and peripheral blood. Germline loops: CDR1 SQVTM, CDR2 ANQGSEA. This CDR3 region has 13 residues. RNA was isolated and reverse transcribed to cDNA, the sequencing template. Clones were read by immunoSEQ multiplex PCR, and TCRdb kept only the in-frame ones, dropping some. The sample includes around 160,000 clones, 87% of them seen just once. This sequence originates from a human donor with alopecia areata. Specimen: CD8+ T cells sorted from blood, collected at week 0. The J gene is TRBJ2-5, the V gene TRBV29-1; weak D call: TRBD1 (6 bases). The J call could be wrong; TRBJ2-7 is a better fit for the DNA end. In DNA, the CDR3 is TGCAGCGTTGATGGGACATTACCCTACGAGCAGTACTTC. Translated, it gives CSVDGTLPYEQYF.